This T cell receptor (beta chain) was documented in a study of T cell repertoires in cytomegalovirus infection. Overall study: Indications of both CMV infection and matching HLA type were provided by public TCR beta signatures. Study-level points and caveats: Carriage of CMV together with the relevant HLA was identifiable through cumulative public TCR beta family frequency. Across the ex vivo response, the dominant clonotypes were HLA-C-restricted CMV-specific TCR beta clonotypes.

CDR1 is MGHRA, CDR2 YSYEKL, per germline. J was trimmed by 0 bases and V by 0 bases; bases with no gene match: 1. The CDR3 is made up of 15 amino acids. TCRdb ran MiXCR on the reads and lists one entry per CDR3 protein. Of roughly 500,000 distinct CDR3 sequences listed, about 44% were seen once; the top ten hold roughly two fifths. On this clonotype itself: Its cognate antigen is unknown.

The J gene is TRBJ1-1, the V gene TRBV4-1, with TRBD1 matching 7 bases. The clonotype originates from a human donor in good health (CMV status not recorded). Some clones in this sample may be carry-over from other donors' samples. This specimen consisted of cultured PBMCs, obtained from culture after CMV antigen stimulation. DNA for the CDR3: TGCGCCAGCAGCCAAGAGACAGGGTTGAACACTGAAGCTTTCTTT. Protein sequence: CASSQETGLNTEAFF.